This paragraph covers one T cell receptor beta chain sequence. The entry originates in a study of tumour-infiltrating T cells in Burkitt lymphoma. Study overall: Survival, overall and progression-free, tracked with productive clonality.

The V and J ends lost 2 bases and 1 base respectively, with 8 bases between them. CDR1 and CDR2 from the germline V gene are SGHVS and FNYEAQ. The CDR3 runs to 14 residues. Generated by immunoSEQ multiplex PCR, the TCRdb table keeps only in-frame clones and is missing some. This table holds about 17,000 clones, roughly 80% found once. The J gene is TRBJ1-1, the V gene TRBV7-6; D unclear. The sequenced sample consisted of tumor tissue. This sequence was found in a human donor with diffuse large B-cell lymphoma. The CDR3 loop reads CASSLREGNTEAFF. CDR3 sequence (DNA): TGTGCCAGCAGCTTAAGGGAAGGGAACACTGAAGCTTTCTTT.